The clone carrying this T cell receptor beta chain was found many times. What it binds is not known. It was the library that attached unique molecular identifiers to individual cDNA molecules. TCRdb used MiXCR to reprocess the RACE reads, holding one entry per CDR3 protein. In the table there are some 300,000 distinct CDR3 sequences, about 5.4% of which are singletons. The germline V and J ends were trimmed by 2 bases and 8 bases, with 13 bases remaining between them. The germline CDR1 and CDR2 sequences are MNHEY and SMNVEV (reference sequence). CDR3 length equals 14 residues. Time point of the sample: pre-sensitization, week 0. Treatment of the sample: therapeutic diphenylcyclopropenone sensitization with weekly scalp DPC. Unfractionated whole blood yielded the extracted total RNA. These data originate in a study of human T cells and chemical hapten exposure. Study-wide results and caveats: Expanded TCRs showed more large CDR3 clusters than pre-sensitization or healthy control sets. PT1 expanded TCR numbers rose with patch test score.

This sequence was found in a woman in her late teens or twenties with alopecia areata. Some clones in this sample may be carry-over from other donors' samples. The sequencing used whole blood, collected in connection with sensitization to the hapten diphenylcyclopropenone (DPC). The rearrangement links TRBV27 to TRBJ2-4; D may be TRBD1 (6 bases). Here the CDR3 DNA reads TGTGCCAGCAGTTTAGGCGCAGGGGTGGACATTCAGTACTTC. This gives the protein CASSLGAGVDIQYF.